This T cell receptor (beta chain) was sequenced in a study of glioma-infiltrating T cells. Germline V CDR1 and CDR2: MNHNS, SASEGT. Trimming took off 5 bases at V and 8 bases at J, with 15 bases between the two ends. This CDR3 has 13 residues. In its sample, this clonotype was seen many times. What it binds is unknown. Study-level findings and limits: Gliomas, especially low-grade, showed above-expected tissue-blood divergence; non-neoplastic patients showed below. Very few CDR3 sequences were shared between tissue and blood.

The iRepertoire nested amplicon-rescue multiplex PCR amplified TCR alpha and beta CDR3s from RNA. One-step reverse transcription and amplification started from approximately 100-400 ng of tissue mRNA or PBMC total RNA. TCRdb fed the multiplex PCR reads into MiXCR, producing one record per CDR3 protein. The sample consists of 100,000 to 150,000 distinct CDR3 sequences, approximately 25% of them appearing once. V usage is TRBV6-1 and J usage is TRBJ1-2; the D is unclear. The receptor comes from a human donor with low-grade glioma or glioblastoma, undergoing nonglioma brain surgery, or in good health (not recorded which). The specimen sequenced was glioma tissue, nonneoplastic brain tissue, or PBMCs (not recorded which). The CDR3: CASSSTVTRGYTF. The CDR3 nucleotides are TGTGCCAGCAGTTCTACAGTGACTAGGGGCTACACCTTC.